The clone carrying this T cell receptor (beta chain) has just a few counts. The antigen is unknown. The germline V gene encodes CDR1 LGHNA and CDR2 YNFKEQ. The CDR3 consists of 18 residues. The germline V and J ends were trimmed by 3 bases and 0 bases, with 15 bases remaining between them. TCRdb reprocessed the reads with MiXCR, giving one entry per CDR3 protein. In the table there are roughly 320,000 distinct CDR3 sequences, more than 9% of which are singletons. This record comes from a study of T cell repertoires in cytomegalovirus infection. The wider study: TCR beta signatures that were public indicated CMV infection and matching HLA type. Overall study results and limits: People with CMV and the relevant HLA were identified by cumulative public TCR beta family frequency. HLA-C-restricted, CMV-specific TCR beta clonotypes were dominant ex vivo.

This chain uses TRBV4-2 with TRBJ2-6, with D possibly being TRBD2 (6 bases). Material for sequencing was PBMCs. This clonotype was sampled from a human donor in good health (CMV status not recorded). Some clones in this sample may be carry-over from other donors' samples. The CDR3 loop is CASSHVTGVDSGANVLTF. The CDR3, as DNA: TGTGCCAGCAGCCACGTTACGGGAGTTGACTCTGGGGCCAACGTCCTGACTTTC.